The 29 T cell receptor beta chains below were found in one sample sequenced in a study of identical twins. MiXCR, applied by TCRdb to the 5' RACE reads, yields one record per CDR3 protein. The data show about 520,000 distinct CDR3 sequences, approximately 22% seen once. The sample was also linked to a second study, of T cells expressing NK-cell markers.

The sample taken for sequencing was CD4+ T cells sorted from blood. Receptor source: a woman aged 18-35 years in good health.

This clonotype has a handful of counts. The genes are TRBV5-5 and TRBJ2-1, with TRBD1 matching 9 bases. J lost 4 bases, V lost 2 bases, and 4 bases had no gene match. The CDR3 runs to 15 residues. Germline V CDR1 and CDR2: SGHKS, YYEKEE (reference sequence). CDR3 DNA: TGTGCCAGCAGCTTACCGGGACAGGGATACAATGAGCAGTTCTTC. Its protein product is CASSLPGQGYNEQFF.

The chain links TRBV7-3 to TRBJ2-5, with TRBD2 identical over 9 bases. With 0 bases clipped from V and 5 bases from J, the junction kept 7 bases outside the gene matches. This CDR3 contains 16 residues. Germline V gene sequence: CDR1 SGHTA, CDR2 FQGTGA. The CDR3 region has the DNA TGTGCCAGCAGCTTAACGTACAGCGGGGGGTCGGAGACCCAGTACTTC. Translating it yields CASSLTYSGGSETQYF.

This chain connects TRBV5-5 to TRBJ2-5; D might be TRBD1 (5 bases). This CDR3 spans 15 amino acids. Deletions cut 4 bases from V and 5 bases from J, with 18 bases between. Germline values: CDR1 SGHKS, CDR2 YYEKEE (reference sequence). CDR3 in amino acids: CASSPNQGLGETQYF. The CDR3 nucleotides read TGTGCCAGCAGCCCGAACCAGGGCCTCGGGGAGACCCAGTACTTC.

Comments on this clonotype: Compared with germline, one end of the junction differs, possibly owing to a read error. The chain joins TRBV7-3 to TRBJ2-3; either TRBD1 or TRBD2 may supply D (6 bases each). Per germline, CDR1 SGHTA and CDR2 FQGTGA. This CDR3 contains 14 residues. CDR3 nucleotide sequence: TGCGCCAGCAGCCGAGGGGGGCTCACAGATACGCAGTATTTT. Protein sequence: CASSRGGLTDTQYF. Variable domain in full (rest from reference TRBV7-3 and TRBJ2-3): GAGVSQTPSNKVTEKGKYVELRCDPISGHTALYWYRQSLGQGPEFLIYFQGTGAADDSGLPNDRFFAVRPEGSVSTLKIQRTERGDSAVYLCASSRGGLTDTQYFGPGTRLTVL.

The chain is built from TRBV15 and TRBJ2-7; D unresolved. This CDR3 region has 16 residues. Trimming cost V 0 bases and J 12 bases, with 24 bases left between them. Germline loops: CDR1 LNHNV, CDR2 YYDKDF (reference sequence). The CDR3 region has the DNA TGTGCCACCAGCAGAGATCGAGAGGTCACGTACTTCGGTTTGTACTTC. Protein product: CATSRDREVTYFGLYF. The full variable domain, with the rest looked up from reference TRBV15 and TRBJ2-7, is DAMVIQNPRYQVTQFGKPVTLSCSQTLNHNVMYWYQQKSSQAPKLLFHYYDKDFNNEADTPDNFQSRRPNTSFCFLDIRSPGLGDTAMYLCATSRDREVTYFGLYFGPGTRLTVT.

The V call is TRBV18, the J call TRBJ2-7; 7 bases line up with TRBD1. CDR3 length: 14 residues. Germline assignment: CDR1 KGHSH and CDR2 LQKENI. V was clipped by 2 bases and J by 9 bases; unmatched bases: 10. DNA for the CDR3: TGTGCCAGCTCACCAGGTACGGGACAGTGGTGGCAGTACTTC. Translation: CASSPGTGQWWQYF.

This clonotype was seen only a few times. CDR3 nucleotides: TGTGCCAGCAGCTTAGGGGGTTCCGTTTCGGCTTTCTTT. This encodes CASSLGGSVSAFF. This sequence joins TRBV7-8 and TRBJ1-1; D remains unclear. The V and J ends lost 1 base and 11 bases respectively, with 14 bases between them. CDR1 is SGHVS, CDR2 FQNEAQ, per germline. This CDR3 comprises 13 residues.

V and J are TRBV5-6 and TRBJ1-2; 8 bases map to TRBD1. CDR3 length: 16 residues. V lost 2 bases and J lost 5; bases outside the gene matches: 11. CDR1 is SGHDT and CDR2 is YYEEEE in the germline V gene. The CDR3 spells CASSLGQGSTSYGYTF. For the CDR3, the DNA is TGTGCCAGCAGCTTAGGACAGGGCTCGACCTCTTATGGCTACACCTTC. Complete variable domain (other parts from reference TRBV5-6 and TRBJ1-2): DAGVTQSPTHLIKTRGQQVTLRCSPKSGHDTVSWYQQALGQGPQFIFQYYEEEERQRGNFPDRFSGHQFPNYSSELNVNALLLGDSALYLCASSLGQGSTSYGYTFGSGTRLTVV.

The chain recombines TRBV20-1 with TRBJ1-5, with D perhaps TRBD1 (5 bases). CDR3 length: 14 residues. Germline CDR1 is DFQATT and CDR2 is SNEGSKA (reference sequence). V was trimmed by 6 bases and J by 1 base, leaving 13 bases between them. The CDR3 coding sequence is TGCAGTGCCAAAGAGGGGTGGAGCAATCAGCCCCAGCATTTT. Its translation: CSAKEGWSNQPQHF.

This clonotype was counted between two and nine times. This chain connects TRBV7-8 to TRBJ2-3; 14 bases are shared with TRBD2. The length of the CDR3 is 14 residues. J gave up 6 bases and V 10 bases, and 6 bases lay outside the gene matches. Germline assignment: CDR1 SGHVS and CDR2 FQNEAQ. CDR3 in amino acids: CATRTSGGWDTQYF. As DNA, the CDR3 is TGTGCCACCCGGACTAGCGGGGGGTGGGATACGCAGTATTTT.

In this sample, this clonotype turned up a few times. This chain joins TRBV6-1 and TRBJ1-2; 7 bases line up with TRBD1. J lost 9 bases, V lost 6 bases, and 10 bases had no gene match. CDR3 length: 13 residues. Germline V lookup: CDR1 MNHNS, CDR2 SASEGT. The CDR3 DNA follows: TGTGCCAGCAGCCGACAGGGATCTCAAAGCTACACCTTC. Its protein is CASSRQGSQSYTF.

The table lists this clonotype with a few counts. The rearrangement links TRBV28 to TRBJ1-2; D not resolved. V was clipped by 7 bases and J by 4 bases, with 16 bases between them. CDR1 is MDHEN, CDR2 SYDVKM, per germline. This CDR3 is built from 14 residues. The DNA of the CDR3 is TGTGCCAGCACCCCCGCCCGGGGTCTCTATGGCTACACCTTC. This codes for CASTPARGLYGYTF.

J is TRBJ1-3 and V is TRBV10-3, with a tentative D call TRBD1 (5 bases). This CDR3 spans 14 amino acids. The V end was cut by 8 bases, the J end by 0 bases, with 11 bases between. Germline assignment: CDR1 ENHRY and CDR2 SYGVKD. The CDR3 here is CAIGGGISGNTIYF. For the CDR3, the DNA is TGTGCCATCGGGGGAGGGATCTCTGGAAACACCATATATTTT.

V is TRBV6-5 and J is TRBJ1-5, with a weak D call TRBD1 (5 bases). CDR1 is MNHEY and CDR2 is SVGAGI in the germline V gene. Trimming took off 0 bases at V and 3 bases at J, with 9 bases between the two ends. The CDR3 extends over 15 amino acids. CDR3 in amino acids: CASSYSRGFNQPQHF. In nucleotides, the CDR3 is TGTGCCAGCAGTTACTCGAGGGGATTCAATCAGCCCCAGCATTTT.

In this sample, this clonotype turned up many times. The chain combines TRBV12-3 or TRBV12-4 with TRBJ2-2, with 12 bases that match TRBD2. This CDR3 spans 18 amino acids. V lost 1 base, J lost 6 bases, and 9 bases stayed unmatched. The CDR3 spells CASSLVASGRARPGELFF. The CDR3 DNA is TGTGCCAGCAGTTTAGTCGCTAGCGGGAGGGCGAGGCCCGGGGAGCTGTTTTTT.

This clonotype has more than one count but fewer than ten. Here the CDR3 DNA reads TGTGCCAGCAGCAGGGGTAATGATGAGCAGTTCTTC. This gives the protein CASSRGNDEQFF. The chain uses TRBV6-6 and TRBJ2-1; D perhaps matches TRBD1 (6 bases). The CDR3 has 12 residues. Trimming took 6 bases from V and 8 from J, leaving 11 bases between them. CDR1 and CDR2 from the germline V gene are MNHNY and SVGAGI (reference sequence).

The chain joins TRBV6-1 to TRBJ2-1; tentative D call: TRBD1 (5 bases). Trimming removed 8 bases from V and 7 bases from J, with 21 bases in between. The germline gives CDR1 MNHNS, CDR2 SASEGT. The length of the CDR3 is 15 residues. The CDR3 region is CASGDRPQGGNEQFF. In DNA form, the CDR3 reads TGTGCCAGCGGCGACCGGCCGCAGGGTGGTAATGAGCAGTTCTTC.

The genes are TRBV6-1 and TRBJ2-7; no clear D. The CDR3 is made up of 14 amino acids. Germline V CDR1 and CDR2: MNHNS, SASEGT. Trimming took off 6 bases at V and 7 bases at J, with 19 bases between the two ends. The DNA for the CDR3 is TGTGCCAGCAGCCGTACTGGGCCCCTCTGGGAGCAGTACTTC. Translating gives CASSRTGPLWEQYF.

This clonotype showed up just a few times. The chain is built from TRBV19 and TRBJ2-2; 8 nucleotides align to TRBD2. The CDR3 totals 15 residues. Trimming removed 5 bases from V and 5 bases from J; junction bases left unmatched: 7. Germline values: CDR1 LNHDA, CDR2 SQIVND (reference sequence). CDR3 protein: CASSRRAGVTGELFF. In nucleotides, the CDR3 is TGTGCCAGTAGTCGTCGAGCGGGGGTAACCGGGGAGCTGTTTTTT.

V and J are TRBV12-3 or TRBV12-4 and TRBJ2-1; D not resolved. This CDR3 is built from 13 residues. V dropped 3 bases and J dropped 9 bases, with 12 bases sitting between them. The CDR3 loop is CASSFGTVTEQFF. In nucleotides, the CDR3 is TGTGCCAGCAGTTTTGGTACAGTAACTGAGCAGTTCTTC.

The CDR3 DNA reads TGCAGTGCTAGAGGGACTAGCGGAGAGCAGTTCTTC. Amino acids: CSARGTSGEQFF. This chain connects TRBV20-1 to TRBJ2-1, with 10 bases identical to TRBD2. This CDR3 is 12 amino acids long. CDR1 is DFQATT, CDR2 SNEGSKA, per germline (reference sequence). Trimming at V came to 1 base and at J to 10 bases, leaving 1 base not matched to a gene.

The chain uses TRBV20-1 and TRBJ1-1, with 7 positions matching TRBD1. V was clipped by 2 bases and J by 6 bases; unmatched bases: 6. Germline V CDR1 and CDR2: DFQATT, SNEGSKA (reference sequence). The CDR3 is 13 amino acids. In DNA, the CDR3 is TGCAGTGCTAGACTCTACAGGGGCGCTGAAGCTTTCTTT. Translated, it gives CSARLYRGAEAFF.

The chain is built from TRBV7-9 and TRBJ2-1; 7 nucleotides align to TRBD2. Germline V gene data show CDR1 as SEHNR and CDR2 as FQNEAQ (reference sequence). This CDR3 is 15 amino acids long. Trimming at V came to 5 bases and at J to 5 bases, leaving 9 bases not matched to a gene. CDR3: CASSPGLGRDNEQFF. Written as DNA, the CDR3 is TGTGCCAGCAGCCCCGGACTAGGTAGGGACAATGAGCAGTTCTTC.

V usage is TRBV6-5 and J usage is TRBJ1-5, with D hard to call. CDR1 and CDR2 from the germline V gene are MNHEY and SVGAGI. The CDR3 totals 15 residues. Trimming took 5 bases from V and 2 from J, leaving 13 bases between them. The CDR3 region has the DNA TGTGCCAGCAGTCACCGATTCGCCGGCAATCAGCCCCAGCATTTT. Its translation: CASSHRFAGNQPQHF.

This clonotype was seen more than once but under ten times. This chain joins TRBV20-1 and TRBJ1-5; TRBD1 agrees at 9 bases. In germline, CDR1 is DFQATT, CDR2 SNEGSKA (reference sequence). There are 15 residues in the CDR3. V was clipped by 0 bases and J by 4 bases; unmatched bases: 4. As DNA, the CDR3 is TGCAGTGCTAGAGAGGGGGACAGGGTGAATCAGCCCCAGCATTTT. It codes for CSAREGDRVNQPQHF.

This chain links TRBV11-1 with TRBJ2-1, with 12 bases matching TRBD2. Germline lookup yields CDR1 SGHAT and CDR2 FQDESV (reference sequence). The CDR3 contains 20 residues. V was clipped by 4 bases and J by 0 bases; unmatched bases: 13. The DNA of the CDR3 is TGTGCCAGCAGCTCGCCAGGACTAGCGGGATTCCCTAGCTCCTACAATGAGCAGTTCTTC. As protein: CASSSPGLAGFPSSYNEQFF. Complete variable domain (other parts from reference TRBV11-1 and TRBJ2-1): EAEVAQSPRYKITEKSQAVAFWCDPISGHATLYWYRQILGQGPELLVQFQDESVVDDSQLPKDRFSAERLKGVDSTLKIQPAELGDSAMYLCASSSPGLAGFPSSYNEQFFGPGTRLTVL.

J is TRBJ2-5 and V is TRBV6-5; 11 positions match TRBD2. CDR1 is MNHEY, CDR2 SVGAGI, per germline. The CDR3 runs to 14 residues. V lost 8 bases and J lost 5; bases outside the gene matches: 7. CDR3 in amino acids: CASRTSGGRETQYF. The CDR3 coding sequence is TGTGCCAGCCGTACTAGCGGGGGCCGGGAGACCCAGTACTTC.

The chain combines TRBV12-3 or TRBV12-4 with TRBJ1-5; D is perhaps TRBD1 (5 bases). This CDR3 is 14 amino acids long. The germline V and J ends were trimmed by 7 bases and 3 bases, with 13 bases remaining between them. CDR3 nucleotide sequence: TGTGCCAGCAAGTTACAGGCAAACAATCAGCCCCAGCATTTT. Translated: CASKLQANNQPQHF.

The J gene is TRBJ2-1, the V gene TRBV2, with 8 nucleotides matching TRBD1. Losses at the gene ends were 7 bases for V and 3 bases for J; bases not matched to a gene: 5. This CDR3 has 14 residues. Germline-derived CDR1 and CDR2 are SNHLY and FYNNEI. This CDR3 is CASTGQALYNEQFF. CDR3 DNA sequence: TGTGCCAGCACGGGACAGGCTCTCTACAATGAGCAGTTCTTC.